This TCR beta chain originates from a study of graft-versus-host responses after intestinal transplantation. A remark on this clone: Its antigen remains unidentified. An end of the junction differs from the germline gene, which may be a read error.

CDR1 and CDR2 (germline): SEHNR, FQNEAQ (reference sequence). The CDR3 has 13 residues. The protocol was immunoSEQ multiplex PCR, while the TCRdb copy is restricted to in-frame clones and leaves out a portion. The table records roughly 110,000 clones, roughly 87% of them present only once. The genes are TRBV7-9 and TRBJ2-3; 13 positions match TRBD2. The sequence was collected from a human donor who was the organ donor for an intestinal transplant. The sample in question was unstimulated CD4+ T cells sorted from spleen or lymph node cells, obtained before transplant. Here the CDR3 reads CASSPGLAGSENF. The CDR3 bases are TGTGCCAGCAGTCCGGGACTAGCGGGATCGGAGAATTTT.